The 17 T cell receptor beta chains given below trace back to one sample, sequenced in a study of T cell responses to AZD1222 COVID-19 vaccine. TCRdb's copy holds only in-frame clones and misses some; the assay was immunoSEQ multiplex PCR. This sample has roughly 260,000 clones; 80% to 95% occur once, and the top ten carry around 0.57%. The input for sequencing was peripheral blood, taken on day 0 of AZD1222 vaccination. The receptors derive from an adult in good health.

This chain joins TRBV28 and TRBJ1-5; TRBD1 agrees at 8 bases. The CDR3 spans 13 residues. V trimming: 3 bases; J trimming: 9 bases; junction bases outside the gene matches: 4. Germline V gives CDR1 MDHEN, CDR2 SYDVKM. This chain's CDR3 is CASSLDRVWPQHF. CDR3 DNA: TGTGCCAGCAGTTTGGACAGGGTATGGCCCCAGCATTTT.

The chain recombines TRBV7-9 with TRBJ2-7; tentative D call: TRBD2 (6 bases). This CDR3 is 12 amino acids long. V lost 3 bases, J lost 11 bases, and 14 bases lay in between. CDR1 and CDR2 (germline): SEHNR, FQNEAQ (reference sequence). CDR3 sequence reads: CASSLEGRSKYF. CDR3 nucleotide sequence: TGTGCCAGCAGCTTGGAGGGTCGAAGTAAGTACTTC. Full variable domain (rest looked up from reference TRBV7-9 and TRBJ2-7): DTGVSQNPRHKITKRGQNVTFRCDPISEHNRLYWYRQTLGQGPEFLTYFQNEAQLEKSRLLSDRFSAERPKGSFSTLEIQRTEQGDSAMYLCASSLEGRSKYFGPGTRLTVT.

This sequence joins TRBV5-1 and TRBJ2-5, with 7 bases aligning to TRBD1. J lost 4 bases, V lost 0 bases, and 3 bases had no gene match. Per the germline V gene, CDR1 is SGHRS and CDR2 is YFSETQ. This CDR3 is built from 14 residues. Here the CDR3 DNA reads TGCGCCAGCAGCTTGGAGGGGGCGGGAGAGACCCAGTACTTC. Encoded protein: CASSLEGAGETQYF.

The chain is built from TRBV3-1 (or the pseudogene TRBV3-2) and TRBJ2-7; no firm D call. CDR1 and CDR2 (germline): LGHDT, YNNKEL (reference sequence). The CDR3 sequence is 11 residues long. Trimming left V 0 bases short and J 4 bases short, with 1 base between. The CDR3 is CASSQDYEQYF. CDR3 DNA sequence: TGTGCCAGCAGCCAAGATTACGAGCAGTACTTC.

This chain links TRBV6-1 with TRBJ1-2; no clear D gene. V was pared by 3 bases and J by 4 bases, with 6 bases between. This CDR3 is 12 amino acids long. Per the germline V gene, CDR1 is MNHNS and CDR2 is SASEGT. CDR3 amino acids: CASSERSYGYTF. For the CDR3, the DNA is TGTGCCAGCAGTGAGCGAAGCTATGGCTACACCTTC.

The chain recombines TRBV6-1 with TRBJ2-4; D unresolved. Looked up from germline, CDR1 is MNHNS and CDR2 is SASEGT. CDR3 length: 13 residues. V lost 2 bases and J 9 bases, leaving 11 bases between the germline ends. CDR3 amino acids: CASSELSSGIQYF. The CDR3 coding sequence is TGTGCCAGCAGTGAACTCTCTTCGGGCATTCAGTACTTC.

This rearrangement joins TRBV9 to TRBJ2-7; D tentatively fits TRBD1 or TRBD2 (5 bases each). Trimming pared 4 bases from V and 4 bases from J, leaving 24 bases between. This CDR3 is built from 17 residues. Germline loops: CDR1 SGDLS, CDR2 YYNGEE. The CDR3 coding sequence is TGTGCCAGCAGCCCACCGTCTAGGGGTCAGGGACGGTACGAGCAGTACTTC. Amino acids: CASSPPSRGQGRYEQYF. Complete variable domain (other parts from reference TRBV9 and TRBJ2-7): DSGVTQTPKHLITATGQRVTLRCSPRSGDLSVYWYQQSLDQGLQFLIQYYNGEERAKGNILERFSAQQFPDLHSELNLSSLELGDSALYFCASSPPSRGQGRYEQYFGPGTRLTVT.

This clone was counted between two and nine times. The chain links TRBV6-6 to TRBJ1-2; possibly TRBD1 for D (5 bases). The CDR3 loop spans 13 amino acids. Germline-derived CDR1 and CDR2 are MNHNY and SVGAGI (reference sequence). V was cut by 4 bases and J by 3 bases, with 9 bases left in between. In DNA, the CDR3 is TGTGCCAGCAGTTTAGGGGAATACTATGGCTACACCTTC. Residues: CASSLGEYYGYTF.

This clone was observed a single time. V and J are TRBV2 and TRBJ1-5; no clear D. There are 15 residues in the CDR3. The germline V and J ends were trimmed by 2 bases and 5 bases, with 13 bases remaining between them. CDR1 SNHLY and CDR2 FYNNEI come from the germline V gene. In DNA, the CDR3 is TGTGCCAGCAGTGAAAGTAGGCCCGTCTATCAGCCCCAGCATTTT. The encoded protein is CASSESRPVYQPQHF. Together with reference TRBV2 and TRBJ1-5, the CDR3 gives the full variable domain: EPEVTQTPSHQVTQMGQEVILRCVPISNHLYFYWYRQILGQKVEFLVSFYNNEISEKSEIFDDQFSVERPDGSNFTLKIRSTKLEDSAMYFCASSESRPVYQPQHFGDGTRLSIL.

J is TRBJ1-5 and V is TRBV6-5, with a weak D call TRBD1 (5 bases). The CDR3 is made up of 15 amino acids. The germline V gene has CDR1 MNHEY and CDR2 SVGAGI. Trimming removed 6 bases at V and 1 base at J, with 13 bases between. The CDR3 DNA reads TGTGCCAGCAGCCCCTCCCAGGGAAGCAATCAGCCCCAGCATTTT. Translation gives CASSPSQGSNQPQHF.

In this sample, this clone turned up a few times. The chain recombines TRBV6-2 or TRBV6-3 with TRBJ2-2, with D possibly being TRBD2 (6 bases). CDR1 and CDR2 (germline): MNHEY, SVGEGT. V was pared by 8 bases and J by 1 base, with 14 bases between. The CDR3 runs 15 residues. As DNA, the CDR3 is TGTGCCAGCCGCCCGGGACTTTTGAACACCGGGGAGCTGTTTTTT. It codes for CASRPGLLNTGELFF.

This chain links TRBV13 with TRBJ1-6; D is ambiguous. Between the trimmed V and J ends, which lost 5 bases and 7 bases, there was a span of 6 bases. CDR1 is PRHDT, CDR2 FYEKMQ, per germline (reference sequence). The CDR3 is 12 amino acids. CDR3 sequence: CASSMGNSPLHF. The CDR3 DNA sequence: TGTGCCAGCAGCATGGGAAATTCACCCCTCCACTTT.

The genes are TRBV30 and TRBJ2-7; a weak D match, TRBD2 (6 bases). Germline CDR1 GTSNPN, CDR2 SVGIG (reference sequence). This CDR3 is built from 15 residues. Between the trimmed V and J ends, which lost 8 bases and 4 bases, there was a span of 24 bases. CDR3 residues: CATTTSSSNIYEQYF. The CDR3 DNA follows: TGTGCCACCACCACTAGCAGCTCTAACATTTACGAGCAGTACTTC.

V gene TRBV19 combines with J gene TRBJ2-2, with D perhaps being TRBD1 or TRBD2 (5 bases each). CDR1 LNHDA and CDR2 SQIVND come from the germline V gene (reference sequence). V shed 7 bases and J shed 4 bases, with 13 bases lying between them. The CDR3 covers 14 residues. The CDR3 DNA is TGTGCCAGTACCACCGGGGCCGTCACCGGGGAGCTGTTTTTT. It yields the protein CASTTGAVTGELFF.

The V and J genes are TRBV13 and TRBJ2-7; 10 nucleotides align to TRBD1. Germline lookup yields CDR1 PRHDT and CDR2 FYEKMQ (reference sequence). With 5 bases clipped from V and 0 bases from J, the junction kept 4 bases outside the gene matches. This CDR3 comprises 15 residues. The CDR3 DNA follows: TGTGCCAGCAGCCGACAGGGGGCCAGCTCCTACGAGCAGTACTTC. This translates into CASSRQGASSYEQYF.

This chain joins TRBV7-8 and TRBJ2-1; tentative D call: TRBD1 (11 bases). V was clipped by 5 bases and J by 12 bases, with 38 bases between them. Per germline, CDR1 SGHVS and CDR2 FQNEAQ. This CDR3 is 20 amino acids long. The CDR3 region is CASSPAGQGVKLAGLRGQFF. The CDR3 DNA follows: TGTGCCAGCAGCCCCGCGGGACAGGGGGTAAAACTAGCGGGGTTAAGAGGGCAGTTCTTC.

V and J are TRBV28 and TRBJ1-5; D uncertain. V was clipped by 6 bases and J by 4 bases, with 22 bases between them. From germline, CDR1 is MDHEN and CDR2 SYDVKM. This CDR3 is 17 amino acids long. CDR3 in DNA: TGTGCCAGCAGGAACCGGGCGTGGGGAGGCTTAAATCAGCCCCAGCATTTT. It encodes CASRNRAWGGLNQPQHF.